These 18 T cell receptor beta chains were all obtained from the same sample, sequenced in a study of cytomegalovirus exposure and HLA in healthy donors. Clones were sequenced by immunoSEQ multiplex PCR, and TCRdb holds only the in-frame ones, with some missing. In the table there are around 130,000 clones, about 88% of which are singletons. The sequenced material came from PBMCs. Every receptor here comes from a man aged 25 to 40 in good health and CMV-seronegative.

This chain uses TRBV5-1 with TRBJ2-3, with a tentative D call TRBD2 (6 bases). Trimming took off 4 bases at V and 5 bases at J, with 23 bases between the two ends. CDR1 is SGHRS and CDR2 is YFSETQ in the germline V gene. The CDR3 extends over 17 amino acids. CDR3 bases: TGCGCCAGCAGCCATGGAAGGGGCGGGACTCGGGAAGATACGCAGTATTTT. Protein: CASSHGRGGTREDTQYF.

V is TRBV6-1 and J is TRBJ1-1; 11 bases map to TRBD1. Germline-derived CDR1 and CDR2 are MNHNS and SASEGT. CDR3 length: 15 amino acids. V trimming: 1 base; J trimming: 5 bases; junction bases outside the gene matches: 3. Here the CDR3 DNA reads TGTGCCAGCAGTGAAGGGGGGACAGGGGGGACTGAAGCTTTCTTT. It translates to CASSEGGTGGTEAFF.

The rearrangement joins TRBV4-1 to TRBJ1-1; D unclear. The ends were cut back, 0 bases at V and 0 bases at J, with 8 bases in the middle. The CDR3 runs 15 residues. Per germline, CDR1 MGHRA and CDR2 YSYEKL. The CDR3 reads CASSQEEGLNTEAFF. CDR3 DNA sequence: TGCGCCAGCAGCCAAGAAGAGGGCCTGAACACTGAAGCTTTCTTT.

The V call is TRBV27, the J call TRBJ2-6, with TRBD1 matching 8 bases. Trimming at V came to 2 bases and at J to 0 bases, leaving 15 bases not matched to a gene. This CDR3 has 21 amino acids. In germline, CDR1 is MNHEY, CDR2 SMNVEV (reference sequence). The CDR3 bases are TGTGCCAGCAGTTTAACAGGGGGTAGGACCCTAACGAGCTCTGGGGCCAACGTCCTGACTTTC. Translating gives CASSLTGGRTLTSSGANVLTF.

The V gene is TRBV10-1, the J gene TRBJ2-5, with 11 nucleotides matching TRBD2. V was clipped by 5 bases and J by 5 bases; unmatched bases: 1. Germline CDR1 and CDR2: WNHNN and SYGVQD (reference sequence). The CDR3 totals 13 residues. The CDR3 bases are TGCGCCAGCAGTATAGCGGGAGGGGAGACCCAGTACTTC. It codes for CASSIAGGETQYF.

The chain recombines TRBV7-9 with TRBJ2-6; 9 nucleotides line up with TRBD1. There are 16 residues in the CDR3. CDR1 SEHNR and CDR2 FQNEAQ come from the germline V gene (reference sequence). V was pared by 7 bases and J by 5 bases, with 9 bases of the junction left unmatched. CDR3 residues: CASMRTGDERANVLTF. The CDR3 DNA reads TGTGCCAGCATGAGGACAGGGGACGAGAGGGCCAACGTCCTGACTTTC.

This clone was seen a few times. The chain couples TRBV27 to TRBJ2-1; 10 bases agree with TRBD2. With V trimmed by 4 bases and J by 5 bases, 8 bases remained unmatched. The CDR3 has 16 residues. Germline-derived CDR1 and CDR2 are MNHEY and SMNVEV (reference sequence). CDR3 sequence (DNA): TGTGCCAGCAGTTCCTCGAGCGGGAGGGCGAACAATGAGCAGTTCTTC. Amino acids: CASSSSSGRANNEQFF.

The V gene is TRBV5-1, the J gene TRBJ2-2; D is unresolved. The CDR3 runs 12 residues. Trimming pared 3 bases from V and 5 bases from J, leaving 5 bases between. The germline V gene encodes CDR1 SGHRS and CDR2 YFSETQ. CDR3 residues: CASSSGTGELFF. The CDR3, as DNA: TGCGCCAGCAGCTCAGGAACCGGGGAGCTGTTTTTT.

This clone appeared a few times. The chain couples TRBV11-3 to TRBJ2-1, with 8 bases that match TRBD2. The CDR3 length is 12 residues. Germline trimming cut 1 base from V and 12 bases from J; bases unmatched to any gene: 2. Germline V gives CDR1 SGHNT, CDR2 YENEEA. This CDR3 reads CASSLAGGVQFF. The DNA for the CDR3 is TGTGCCAGCAGCTTAGCGGGAGGGGTGCAGTTCTTC.

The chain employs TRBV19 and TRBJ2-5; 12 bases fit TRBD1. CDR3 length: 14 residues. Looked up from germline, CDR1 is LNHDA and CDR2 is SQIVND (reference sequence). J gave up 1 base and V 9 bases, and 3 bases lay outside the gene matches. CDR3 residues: CASEGQGAQETQYF. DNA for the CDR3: TGTGCCAGCGAGGGACAGGGGGCCCAAGAGACCCAGTACTTC.

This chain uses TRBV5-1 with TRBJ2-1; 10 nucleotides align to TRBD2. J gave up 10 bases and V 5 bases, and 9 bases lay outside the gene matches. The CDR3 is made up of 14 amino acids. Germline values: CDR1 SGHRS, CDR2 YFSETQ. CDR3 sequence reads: CASRSASGSEEQFF. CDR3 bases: TGCGCCAGCAGATCCGCTAGCGGGAGCGAAGAGCAGTTCTTC.

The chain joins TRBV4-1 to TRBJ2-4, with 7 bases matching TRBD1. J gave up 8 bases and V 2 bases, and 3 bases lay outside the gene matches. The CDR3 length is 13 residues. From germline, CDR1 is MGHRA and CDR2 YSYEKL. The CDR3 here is CASSQRQGDIQYF. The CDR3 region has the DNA TGCGCCAGCAGCCAAAGACAGGGAGACATTCAGTACTTC.

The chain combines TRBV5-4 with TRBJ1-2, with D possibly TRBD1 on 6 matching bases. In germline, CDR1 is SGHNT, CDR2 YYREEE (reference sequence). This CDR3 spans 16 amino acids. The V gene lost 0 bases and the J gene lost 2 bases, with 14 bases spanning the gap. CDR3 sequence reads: CASSLGGQNLNYGYTF. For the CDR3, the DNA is TGTGCCAGCAGCTTGGGAGGACAGAATTTGAACTATGGCTACACCTTC.

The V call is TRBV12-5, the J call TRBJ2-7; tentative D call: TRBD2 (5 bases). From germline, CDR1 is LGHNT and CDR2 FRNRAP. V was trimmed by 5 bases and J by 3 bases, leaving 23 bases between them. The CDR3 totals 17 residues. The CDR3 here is CASGIQVVGWGDYEQYF. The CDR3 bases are TGTGCTAGTGGTATACAAGTCGTTGGTTGGGGAGACTACGAGCAGTACTTC.

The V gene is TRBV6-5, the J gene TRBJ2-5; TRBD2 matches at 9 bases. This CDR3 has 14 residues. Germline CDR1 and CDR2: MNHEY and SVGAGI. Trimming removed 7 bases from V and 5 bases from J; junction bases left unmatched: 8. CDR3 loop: CASNPGTSIETQYF. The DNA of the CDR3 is TGTGCCAGCAACCCCGGGACTAGCATTGAGACCCAGTACTTC.

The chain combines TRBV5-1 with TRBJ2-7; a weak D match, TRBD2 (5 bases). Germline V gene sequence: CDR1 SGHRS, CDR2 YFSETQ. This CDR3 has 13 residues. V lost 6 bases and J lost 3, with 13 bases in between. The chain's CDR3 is CASKYGVFYEQYF. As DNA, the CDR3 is TGCGCCAGCAAGTACGGGGTCTTCTACGAGCAGTACTTC. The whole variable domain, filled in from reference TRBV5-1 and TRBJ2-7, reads KAGVTQTPRYLIKTRGQQVTLSCSPISGHRSVSWYQQTPGQGLQFLFEYFSETQRNKGNFPGRFSGRQFSNSRSEMNVSTLELGDSALYLCASKYGVFYEQYFGPGTRLTVT.

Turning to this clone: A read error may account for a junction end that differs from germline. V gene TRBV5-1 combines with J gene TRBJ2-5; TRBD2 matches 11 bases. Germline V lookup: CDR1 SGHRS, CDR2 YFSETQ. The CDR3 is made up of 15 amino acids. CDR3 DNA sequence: TGCGCCAGCAGCCAATGGACTAGCGGGTTACCTCCCGAGGACTTC. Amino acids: CASSQWTSGLPPEDF.

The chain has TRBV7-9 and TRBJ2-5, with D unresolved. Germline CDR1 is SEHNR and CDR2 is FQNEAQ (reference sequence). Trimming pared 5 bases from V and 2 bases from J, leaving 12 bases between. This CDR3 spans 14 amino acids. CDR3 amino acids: CASSDNHVQETQYF. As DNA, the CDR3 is TGTGCCAGCAGCGACAATCACGTGCAAGAGACCCAGTACTTC.